This T cell receptor (beta chain) was sequenced during a study of Graves' ophthalmopathy and Graves' hyperthyroidism. Ten or more counts support this clonotype. After removal of 5 bases from V and 0 bases from J, the junction contained 15 bases not matched to a gene. CDR1 and CDR2 (germline): SGHVS, FQNEAQ. There are 21 residues in the CDR3. Amplification targeted the TCR beta CDR3 regions, with RNA transcripts as the source material. Investigators did first-round RT-PCR with HTBI primers, then second-round multiplex PCR. TCRdb recomputed calls from the multiplex PCR reads with MiXCR, one row per CDR3 protein. The sample lists about 740,000 distinct CDR3 sequences; 40% were seen once.

The chain uses TRBV7-8 and TRBJ2-6, with 11 nucleotides matching TRBD2. Sequenced material: peripheral blood. The receptor was derived from an adult man with Graves' ophthalmopathy. CDR3 in amino acids: CASSPDGTSGRLLSGANVLTF. CDR3 nucleotide sequence: TGTGCCAGCAGCCCGGACGGGACTAGCGGCCGACTTCTCTCTGGGGCCAACGTCCTGACTTTC.